The present entry profiles one T cell receptor (beta chain) with its context. Antigen: not known. Treatment noted: approximately 9-day PBMC culture with coronavirus spike peptide pools or control peptides (ViraFEST assay). Pre-COVID-19 pandemic sampling (2011-2018) yielded the unexposed donor's CD4+ T cells. Trimming shortened V by 7 bases and J by 0 bases, and 17 bases separated the two germline ends. The germline CDR1 and CDR2 sequences are SEHNR and FQNEAQ (reference sequence). The CDR3 length is 16 residues. This record belongs to a study of vaccination and CD4 T cells after COVID-19. The overall study: As a positive control, some control cultures were given a CEFX pool, while others were given an HIV-1 Nef pool or no peptide.

The assay that was used to sequence DNA from cultured CD4+ T cells was the Oncomine TCR Beta short-read assay. MiXCR was run by TCRdb on the PCR reads, yielding one entry per CDR3 protein. The sample shows around 8,000 distinct CDR3 sequences, over 35% of them seen only once. V gene TRBV7-9 combines with J gene TRBJ2-3; D gene uncertain. The sample taken for sequencing was CD4+ T cells from blood, cultured in vitro. The source is a human donor in good health. The CDR3 nucleotides read TGTGCCAGCACGGAACCGGCGGCAGGCAGCACAGATACGCAGTATTTT. Its translation: CASTEPAAGSTDTQYF.